This TCR beta chain was observed in a study of blood T cells in healthy people across ages. Study-level background: In model experiments, template switching was able to capture about one barcoded beta molecule for every two T cells that were present.

Each of the donors had 8 to 10 milliliters of peripheral blood drawn into EDTA-treated Vacutainer tubes. PBMCs numbering at least 7 million were isolated per sample. This clonotype was recorded a few times. Then a second PCR, running about 6 to 11 cycles, was carried out with a sample-barcoded 5' primer and a J-beta primer mix. MiXCR, run by TCRdb on the 5' RACE reads, gives a single entry per CDR3 protein. The data show under 1,100,000 distinct CDR3 sequences, almost 25% seen once. Germline assignment: CDR1 SGHDT and CDR2 YYEEEE. There are 14 residues in the CDR3. The ends were cut back, 5 bases at V and 7 bases at J, with 18 bases in the middle. The sample was also reused in another study, on T cells of mothers and their children. That study adds: Samples came from three healthy Caucasian mothers and their six children.

The source material was blood. The chain joins TRBV5-6 to TRBJ1-2; tentative D call: TRBD1 (5 bases). The origin of this receptor is a girl aged 2 to 10 in good health. DNA of the CDR3: TGTGCCAGCAGTAGGGCGGACACCGCCCTTGGCTACACCTTC. Its translation: CASSRADTALGYTF.